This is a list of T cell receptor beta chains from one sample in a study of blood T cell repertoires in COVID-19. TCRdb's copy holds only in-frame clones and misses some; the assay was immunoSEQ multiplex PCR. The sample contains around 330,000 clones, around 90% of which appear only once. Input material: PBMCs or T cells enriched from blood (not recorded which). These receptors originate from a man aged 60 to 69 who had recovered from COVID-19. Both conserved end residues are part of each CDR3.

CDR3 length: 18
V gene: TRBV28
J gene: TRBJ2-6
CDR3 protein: CASSPTGTGTSGANVLTF

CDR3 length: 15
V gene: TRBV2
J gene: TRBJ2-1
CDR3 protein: CASKTSGTSGNEQFF

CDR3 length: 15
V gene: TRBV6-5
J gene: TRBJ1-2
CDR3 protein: CASSYQGGSGYGYTF

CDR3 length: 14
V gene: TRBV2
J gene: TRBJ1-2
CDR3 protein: CASSYTGEADGYTF

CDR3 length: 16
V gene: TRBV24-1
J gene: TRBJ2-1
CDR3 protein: CATSDFPGQGRNEQFF

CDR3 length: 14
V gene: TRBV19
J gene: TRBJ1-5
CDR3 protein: CASSIAGHGQPQHF

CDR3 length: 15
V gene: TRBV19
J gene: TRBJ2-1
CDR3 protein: CASSIAPGQFNEQFF

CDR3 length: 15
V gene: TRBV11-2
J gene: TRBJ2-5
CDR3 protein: CASSFPAGAMAPRYF

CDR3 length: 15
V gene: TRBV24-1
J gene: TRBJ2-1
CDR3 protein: CATSDSDRVSNEQFF

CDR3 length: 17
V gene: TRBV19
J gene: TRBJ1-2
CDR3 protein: CASSIDLFDRAWDGYTF

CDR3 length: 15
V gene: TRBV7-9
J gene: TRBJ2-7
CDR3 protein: CASSSSGVLAYEQYF

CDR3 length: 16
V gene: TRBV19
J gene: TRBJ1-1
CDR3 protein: CASSIRRGAMNTEAFF

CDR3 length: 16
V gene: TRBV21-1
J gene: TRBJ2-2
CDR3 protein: CASSPTGNGNTGELFF

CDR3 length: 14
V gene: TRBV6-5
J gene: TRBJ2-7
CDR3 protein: CASTKGRGAYEQYF

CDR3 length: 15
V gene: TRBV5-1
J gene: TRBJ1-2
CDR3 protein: CASSLGDRIGYGYTF

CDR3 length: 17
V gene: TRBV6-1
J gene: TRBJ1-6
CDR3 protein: CASSEVATRSYNSPLHF

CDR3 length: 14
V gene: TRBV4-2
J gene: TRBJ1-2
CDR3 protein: CASSQTGLNYGYTF

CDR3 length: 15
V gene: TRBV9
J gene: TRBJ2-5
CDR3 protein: CASSTGTGNKETQYF

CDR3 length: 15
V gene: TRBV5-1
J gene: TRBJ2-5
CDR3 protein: CASSKQGQNVETQYF

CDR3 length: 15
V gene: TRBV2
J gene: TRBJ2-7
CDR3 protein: CASSPRLAGLGEQYF

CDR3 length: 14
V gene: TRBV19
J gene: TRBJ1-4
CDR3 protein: CASSRTGEIEKLFF

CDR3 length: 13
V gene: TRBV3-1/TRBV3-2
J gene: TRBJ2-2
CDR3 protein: CASSRQGTGELFF

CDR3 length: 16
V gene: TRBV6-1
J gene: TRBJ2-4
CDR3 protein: CASSDWAALAKNIQYF

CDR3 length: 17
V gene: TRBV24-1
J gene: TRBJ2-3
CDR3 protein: CATSERTSGRSTDTQYF

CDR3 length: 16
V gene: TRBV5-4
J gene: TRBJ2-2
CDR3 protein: CASSLGHPRDTGELFF

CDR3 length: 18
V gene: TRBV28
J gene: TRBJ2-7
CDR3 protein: CASSLITPGQGASYEQYF

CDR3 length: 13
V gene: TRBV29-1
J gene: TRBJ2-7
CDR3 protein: CSVGLAGAYEQYF

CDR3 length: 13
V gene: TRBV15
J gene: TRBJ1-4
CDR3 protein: CATSRVIGEKLFF

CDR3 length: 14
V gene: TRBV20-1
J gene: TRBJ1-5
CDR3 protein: CSASSDRPNQPQHF

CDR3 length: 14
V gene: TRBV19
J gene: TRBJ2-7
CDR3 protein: CASSTRQGWHEQYF

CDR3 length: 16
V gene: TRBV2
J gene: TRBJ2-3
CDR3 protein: CASRTGTSGYTDTQYF

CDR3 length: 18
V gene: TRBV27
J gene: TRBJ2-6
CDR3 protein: CASTNWRTGRSGANVLTF

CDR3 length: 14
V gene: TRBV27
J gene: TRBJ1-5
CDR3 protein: CASSFLRGGQPQHF

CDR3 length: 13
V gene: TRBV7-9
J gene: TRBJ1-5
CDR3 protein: CASRGQAGEPQHF

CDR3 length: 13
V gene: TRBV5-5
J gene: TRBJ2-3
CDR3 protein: CASSRQGSDTQYF

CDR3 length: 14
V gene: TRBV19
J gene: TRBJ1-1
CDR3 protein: CASSIVTGEAEAFF

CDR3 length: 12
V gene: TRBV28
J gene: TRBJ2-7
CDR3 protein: CASSPDSYEQYF

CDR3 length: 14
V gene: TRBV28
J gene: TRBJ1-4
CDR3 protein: CASSFGGPSEKLFF

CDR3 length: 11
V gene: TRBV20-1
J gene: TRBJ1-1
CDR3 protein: CSAHRVGEAFF

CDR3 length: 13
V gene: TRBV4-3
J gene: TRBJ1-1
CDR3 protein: CASSQGGETEAFF

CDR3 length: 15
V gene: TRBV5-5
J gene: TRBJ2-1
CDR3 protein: CASSPGLAGHNEQFF

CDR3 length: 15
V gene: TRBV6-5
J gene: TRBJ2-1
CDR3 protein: CASSWTSGSRNEQFF

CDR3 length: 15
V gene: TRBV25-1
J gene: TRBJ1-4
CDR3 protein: CASRLGTPANEKLFF

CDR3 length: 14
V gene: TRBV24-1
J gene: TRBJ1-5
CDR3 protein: CATSETDSNQPQHF

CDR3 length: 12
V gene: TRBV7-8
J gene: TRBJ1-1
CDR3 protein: CASSSDRVVAFF

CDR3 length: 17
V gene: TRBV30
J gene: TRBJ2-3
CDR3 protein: CAWSVRMSSLGGDTQYF

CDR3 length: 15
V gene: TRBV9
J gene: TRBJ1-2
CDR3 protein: CASSVGVGGVYGYTF

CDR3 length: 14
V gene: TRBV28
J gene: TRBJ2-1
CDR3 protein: CASRTSGLYNEQFF

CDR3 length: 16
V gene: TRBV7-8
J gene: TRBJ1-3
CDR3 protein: CASSQGTRNSGNTIYF

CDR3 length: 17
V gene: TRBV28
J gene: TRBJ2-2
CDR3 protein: CASSLGHEAGRTGELFF

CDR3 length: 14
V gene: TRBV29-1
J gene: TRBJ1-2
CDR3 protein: CSTGDRPSNYGYTF

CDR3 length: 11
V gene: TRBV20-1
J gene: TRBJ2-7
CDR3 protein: CSVQGGSEQYF

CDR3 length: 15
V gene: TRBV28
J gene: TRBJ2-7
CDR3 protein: CASTPLAGVTYEQYF

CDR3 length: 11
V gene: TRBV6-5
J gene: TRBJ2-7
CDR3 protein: CASRQGYEQYF

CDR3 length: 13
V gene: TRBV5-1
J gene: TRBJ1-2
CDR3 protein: CASSDGGNYGYTF

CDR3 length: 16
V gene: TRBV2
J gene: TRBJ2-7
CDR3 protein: CASSEGLVAGAPGQYF

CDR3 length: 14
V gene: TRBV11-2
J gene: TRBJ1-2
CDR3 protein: CASSAIGAAYGYTF

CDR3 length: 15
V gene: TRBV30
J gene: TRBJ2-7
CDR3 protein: CAWSVPTGRTYEQYF

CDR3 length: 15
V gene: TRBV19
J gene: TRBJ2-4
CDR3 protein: CASRGQGFAKNIQYF